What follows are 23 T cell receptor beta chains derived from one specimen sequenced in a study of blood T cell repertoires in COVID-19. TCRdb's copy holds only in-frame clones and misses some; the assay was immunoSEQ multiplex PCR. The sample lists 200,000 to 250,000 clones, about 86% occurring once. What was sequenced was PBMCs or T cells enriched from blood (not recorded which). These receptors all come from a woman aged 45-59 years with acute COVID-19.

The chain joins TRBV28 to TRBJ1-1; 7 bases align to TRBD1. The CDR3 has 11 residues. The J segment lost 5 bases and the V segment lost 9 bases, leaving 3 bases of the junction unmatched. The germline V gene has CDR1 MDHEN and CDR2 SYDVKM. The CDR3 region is CASSGGTEAFF. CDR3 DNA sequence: TGTGCCAGTTCAGGGGGGACTGAAGCTTTCTTT.

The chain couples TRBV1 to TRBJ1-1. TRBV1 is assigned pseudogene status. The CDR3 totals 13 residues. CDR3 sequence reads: CTSSWGVNTEAFF. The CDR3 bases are TGCACCAGCAGCTGGGGGGTGAACACTGAAGCTTTCTTT.

The CDR3 nucleotides are TGTGCCAGCAGCCAAGATACTGCAGCTTGGCGGCAAAAACAAGAGACCCAGTACTTC. Its protein is CASSQDTAAWRQKQETQYF. The V and J genes are TRBV3-1 (or the pseudogene TRBV3-2) and TRBJ2-5, with unresolved D. CDR1 and CDR2 from the germline V gene are LGHDT and YNNKEL (reference sequence). V was shortened by 0 bases and J by 2 bases, with 22 bases between the two germline ends. This CDR3 comprises 19 residues.

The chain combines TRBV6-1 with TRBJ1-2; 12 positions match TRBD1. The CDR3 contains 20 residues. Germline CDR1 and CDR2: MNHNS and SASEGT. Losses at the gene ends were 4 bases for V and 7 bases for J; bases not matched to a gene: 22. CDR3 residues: CASSGGTGGDNRLYLRGYTF. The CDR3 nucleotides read TGTGCCAGCAGTGGGGGGACAGGGGGCGACAATCGGCTGTATCTGCGTGGCTACACCTTC.

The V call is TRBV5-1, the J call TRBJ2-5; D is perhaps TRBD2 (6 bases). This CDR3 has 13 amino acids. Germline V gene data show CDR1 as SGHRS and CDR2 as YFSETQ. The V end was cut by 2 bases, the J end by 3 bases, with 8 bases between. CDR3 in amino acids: CASSLPGEETQYF. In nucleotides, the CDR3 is TGCGCCAGCAGCTTACCGGGAGAAGAGACCCAGTACTTC.

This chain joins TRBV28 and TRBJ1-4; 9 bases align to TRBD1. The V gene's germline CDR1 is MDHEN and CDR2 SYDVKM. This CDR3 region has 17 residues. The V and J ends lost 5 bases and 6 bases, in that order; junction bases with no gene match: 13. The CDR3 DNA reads TGTGCCAGCAGTCGTCCCGGGACAGGGCCAGACTATGAAAAACTGTTTTTT. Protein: CASSRPGTGPDYEKLFF. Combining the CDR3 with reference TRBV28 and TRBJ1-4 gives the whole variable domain DVKVTQSSRYLVKRTGEKVFLECVQDMDHENMFWYRQDPGLGLRLIYFSYDVKMKEKGDIPEGYSVSREKKERFSLILESASTNQTSMYLCASSRPGTGPDYEKLFFGSGTQLSVL.

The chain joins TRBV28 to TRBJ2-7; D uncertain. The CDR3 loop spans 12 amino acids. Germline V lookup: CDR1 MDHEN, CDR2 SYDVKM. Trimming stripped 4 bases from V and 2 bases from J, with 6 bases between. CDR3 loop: CASSSGAYEQYF. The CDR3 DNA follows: TGTGCCAGCAGTTCCGGAGCCTACGAGCAGTACTTC.

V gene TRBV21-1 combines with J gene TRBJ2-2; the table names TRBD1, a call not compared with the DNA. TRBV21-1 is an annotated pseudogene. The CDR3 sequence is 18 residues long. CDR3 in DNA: TGTGCCAGGCTACACTCAGGGACAGGAAGATGGAACACCGGGGAGCTGTTTTTT. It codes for CARLHSGTGRWNTGELFF.

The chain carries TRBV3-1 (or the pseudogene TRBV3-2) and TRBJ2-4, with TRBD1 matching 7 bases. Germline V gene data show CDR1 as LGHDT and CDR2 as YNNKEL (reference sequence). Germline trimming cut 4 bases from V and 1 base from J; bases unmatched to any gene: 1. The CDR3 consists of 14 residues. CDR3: CASSPTGAKNIQYF. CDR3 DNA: TGTGCCAGCAGCCCGACAGGGGCCAAAAACATTCAGTACTTC.

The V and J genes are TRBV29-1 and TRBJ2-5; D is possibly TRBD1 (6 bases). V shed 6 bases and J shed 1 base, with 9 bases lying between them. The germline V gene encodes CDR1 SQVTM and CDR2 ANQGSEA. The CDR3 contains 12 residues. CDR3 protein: CSVGQSQETQYF. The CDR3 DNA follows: TGCAGCGTCGGACAGTCCCAAGAGACCCAGTACTTC.

For the CDR3, the DNA is TGTGCCACCAGCAGAGATCCAGGGGTTAGCGACAATGAGCAGTTCTTC. Translation gives CATSRDPGVSDNEQFF. The rearrangement joins TRBV15 to TRBJ2-1; possible D gene TRBD1, 6 bases. Germline values: CDR1 LNHNV, CDR2 YYDKDF (reference sequence). The CDR3 covers 16 residues. The germline V and J ends were trimmed by 0 bases and 5 bases, with 14 bases remaining between them.

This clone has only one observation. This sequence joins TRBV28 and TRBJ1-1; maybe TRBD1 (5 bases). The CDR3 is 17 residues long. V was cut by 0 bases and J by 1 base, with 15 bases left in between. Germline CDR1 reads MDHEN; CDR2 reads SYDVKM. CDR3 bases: TGTGCCAGCAGTTTATGGGGTCCAGGGTTGGGGAACACTGAAGCTTTCTTT. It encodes CASSLWGPGLGNTEAFF.

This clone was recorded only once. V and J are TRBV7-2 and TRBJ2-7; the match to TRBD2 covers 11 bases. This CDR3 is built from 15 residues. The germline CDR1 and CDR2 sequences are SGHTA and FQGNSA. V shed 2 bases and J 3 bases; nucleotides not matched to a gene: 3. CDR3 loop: CASSLSGTSGYEQYF. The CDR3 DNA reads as TGTGCCAGCAGCTTATCCGGGACTAGCGGCTACGAGCAGTACTTC.

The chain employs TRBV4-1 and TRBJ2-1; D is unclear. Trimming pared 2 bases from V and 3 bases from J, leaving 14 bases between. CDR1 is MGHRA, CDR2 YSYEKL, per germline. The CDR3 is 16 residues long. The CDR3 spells CASSQYYGADYNEQFF. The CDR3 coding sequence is TGCGCCAGCAGCCAATATTACGGTGCCGACTACAATGAGCAGTTCTTC.

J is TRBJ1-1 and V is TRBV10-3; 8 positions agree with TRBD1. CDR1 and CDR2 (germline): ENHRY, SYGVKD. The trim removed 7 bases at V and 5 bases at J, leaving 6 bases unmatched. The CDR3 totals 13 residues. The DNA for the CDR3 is TGTGCCATCATGAACAGGGGGGAGACTGAAGCTTTCTTT. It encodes CAIMNRGETEAFF.

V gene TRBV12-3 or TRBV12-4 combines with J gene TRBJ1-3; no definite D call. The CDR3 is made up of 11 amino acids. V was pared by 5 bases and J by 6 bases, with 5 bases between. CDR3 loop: CASSPQNTIYF. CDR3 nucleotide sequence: TGTGCCAGCAGTCCCCAAAACACCATATATTTT.

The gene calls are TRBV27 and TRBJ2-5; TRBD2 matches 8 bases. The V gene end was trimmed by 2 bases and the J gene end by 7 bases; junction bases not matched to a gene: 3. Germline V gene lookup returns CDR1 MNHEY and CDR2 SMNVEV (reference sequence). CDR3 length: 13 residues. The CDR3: CASSLGLAGTQYF. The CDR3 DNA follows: TGTGCCAGCAGTTTAGGGCTAGCGGGGACCCAGTACTTC.

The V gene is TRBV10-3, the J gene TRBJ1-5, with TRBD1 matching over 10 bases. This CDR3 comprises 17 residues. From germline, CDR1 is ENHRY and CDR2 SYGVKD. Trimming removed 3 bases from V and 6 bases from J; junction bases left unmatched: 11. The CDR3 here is CAISDPGQGWGGQPQHF. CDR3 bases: TGTGCCATCAGTGACCCGGGACAGGGGTGGGGCGGTCAGCCCCAGCATTTT.

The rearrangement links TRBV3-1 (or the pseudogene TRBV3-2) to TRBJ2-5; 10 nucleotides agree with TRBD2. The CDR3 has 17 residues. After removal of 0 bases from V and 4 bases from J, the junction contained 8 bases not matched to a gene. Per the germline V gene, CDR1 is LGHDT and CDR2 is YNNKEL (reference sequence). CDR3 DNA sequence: TGTGCCAGCAGCCAAGATCCAAGCGGGAGGGCCGCAGAGACCCAGTACTTC. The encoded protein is CASSQDPSGRAAETQYF.

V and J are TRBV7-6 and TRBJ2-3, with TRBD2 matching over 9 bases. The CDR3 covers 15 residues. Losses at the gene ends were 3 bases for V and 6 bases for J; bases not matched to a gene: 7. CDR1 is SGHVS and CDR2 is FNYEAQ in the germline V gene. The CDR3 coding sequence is TGTGCCAGCAGCTTTAGCGGGAGAATGCTGGATACGCAGTATTTT. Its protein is CASSFSGRMLDTQYF.

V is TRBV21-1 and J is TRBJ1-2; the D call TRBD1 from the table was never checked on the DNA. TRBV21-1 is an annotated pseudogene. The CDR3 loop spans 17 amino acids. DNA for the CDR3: TGTGCCAGCAGCTGGCCTATTCCCGACAGGGCGGAAGGTGGCTACACCTTC. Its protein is CASSWPIPDRAEGGYTF.

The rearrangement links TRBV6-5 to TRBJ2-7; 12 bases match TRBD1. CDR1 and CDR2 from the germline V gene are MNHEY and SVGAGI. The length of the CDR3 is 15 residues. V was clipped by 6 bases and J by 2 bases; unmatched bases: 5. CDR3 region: CASSRGTGGPYEQYF. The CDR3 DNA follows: TGTGCCAGCAGCCGCGGGACAGGGGGCCCCTACGAGCAGTACTTC.

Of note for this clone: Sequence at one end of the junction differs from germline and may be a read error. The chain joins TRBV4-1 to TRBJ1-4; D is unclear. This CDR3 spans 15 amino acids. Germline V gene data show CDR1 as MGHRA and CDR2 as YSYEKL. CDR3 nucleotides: TGCGCCAGCAGCCAAGTCCCACGGTCTAACGAAAAACTGTTTTTT. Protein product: CASSQVPRSNEKLFF.